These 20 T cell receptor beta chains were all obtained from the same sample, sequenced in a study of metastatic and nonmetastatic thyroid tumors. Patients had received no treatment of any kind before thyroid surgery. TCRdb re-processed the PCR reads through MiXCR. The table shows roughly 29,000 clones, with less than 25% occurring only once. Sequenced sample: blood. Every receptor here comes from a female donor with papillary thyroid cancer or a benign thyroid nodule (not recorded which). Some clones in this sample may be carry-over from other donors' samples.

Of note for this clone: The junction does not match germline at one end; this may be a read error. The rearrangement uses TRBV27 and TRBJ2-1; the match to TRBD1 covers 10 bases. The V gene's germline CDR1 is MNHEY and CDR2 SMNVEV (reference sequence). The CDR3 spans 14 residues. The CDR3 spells CARSPSDRGNEQFF. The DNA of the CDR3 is TGTGCCCGCAGTCCCTCGGACAGGGGGAATGAGCAGTTCTTC.

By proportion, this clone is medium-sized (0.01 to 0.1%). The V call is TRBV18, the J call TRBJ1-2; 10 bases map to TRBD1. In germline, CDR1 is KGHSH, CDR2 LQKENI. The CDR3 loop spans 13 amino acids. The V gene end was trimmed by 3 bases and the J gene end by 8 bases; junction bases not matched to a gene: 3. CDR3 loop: CASSPTGGGGYTF. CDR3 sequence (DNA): TGTGCCAGCTCACCGACAGGGGGCGGCGGCTACACCTTC.

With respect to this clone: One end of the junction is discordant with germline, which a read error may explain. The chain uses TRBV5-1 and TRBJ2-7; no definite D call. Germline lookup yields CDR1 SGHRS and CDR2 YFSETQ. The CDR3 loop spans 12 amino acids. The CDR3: CAGRITHHEQYF. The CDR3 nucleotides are TGCGCCGGCAGAATCACTCACCACGAGCAGTACTTC.

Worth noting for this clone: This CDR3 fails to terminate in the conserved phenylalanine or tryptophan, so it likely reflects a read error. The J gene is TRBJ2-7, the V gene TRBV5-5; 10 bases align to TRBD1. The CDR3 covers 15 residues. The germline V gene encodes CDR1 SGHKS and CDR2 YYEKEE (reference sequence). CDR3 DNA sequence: TGTGCCAGCAACGGGGCGGGGGACAGGGGTTACGATCAGTACATC. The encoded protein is CASNGAGDRGYDQYI.

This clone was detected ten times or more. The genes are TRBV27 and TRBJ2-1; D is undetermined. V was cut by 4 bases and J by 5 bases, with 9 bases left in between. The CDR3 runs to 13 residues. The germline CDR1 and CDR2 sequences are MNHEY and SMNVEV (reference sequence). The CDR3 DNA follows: TGTGCCAGCAGTTGGCAGACAAACAATGAGCAGTTCTTC. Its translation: CASSWQTNNEQFF.

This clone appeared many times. CDR3 residues: CASSPRTSGTRYNEQFF. The CDR3 DNA follows: TGTGCCAGTAGTCCCCGGACTAGCGGGACGCGCTACAATGAGCAGTTCTTC. V and J are TRBV19 and TRBJ2-1, with 12 bases lining up with TRBD2. The CDR3 length is 17 residues. Trimming removed 5 bases from V and 3 bases from J; junction bases left unmatched: 8. The germline gives CDR1 LNHDA, CDR2 SQIVND (reference sequence).

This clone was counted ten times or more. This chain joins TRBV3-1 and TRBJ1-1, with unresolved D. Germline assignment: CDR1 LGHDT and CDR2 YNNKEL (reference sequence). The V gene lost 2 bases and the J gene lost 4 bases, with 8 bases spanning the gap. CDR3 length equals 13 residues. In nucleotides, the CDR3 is TGTGCCAGCAGCCAAAGCCGGCCCACTGAAGCTTTCTTT. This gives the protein CASSQSRPTEAFF. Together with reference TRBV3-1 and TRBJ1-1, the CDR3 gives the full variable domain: DTAVSQTPKYLVTQMGNDKSIKCEQNLGHDTMYWYKQDSKKFLKIMFSYNNKELIINETVPNRFSPKSPDKAHLNLHINSLELGDSAVYFCASSQSRPTEAFFGQGTRLTVV.

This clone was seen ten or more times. CDR3: CASSPEMGLVGYTF. The CDR3 coding sequence is TGTGCCAGCAGCCCGGAGATGGGGTTGGTTGGCTACACCTTC. V and J are TRBV4-2 and TRBJ1-2; D is undetermined. The germline gives CDR1 LGHNA, CDR2 YNFKEQ. V was pared by 4 bases and J by 7 bases, with 16 bases between. The CDR3 has 14 amino acids.

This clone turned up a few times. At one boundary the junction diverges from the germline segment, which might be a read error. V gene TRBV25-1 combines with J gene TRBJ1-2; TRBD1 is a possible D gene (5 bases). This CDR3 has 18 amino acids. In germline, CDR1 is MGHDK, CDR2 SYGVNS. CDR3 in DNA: TGTGCCAGCAGTGATCGACATGGGGCGCGGTCGATGGACTATTGCTACACCTTC. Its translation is CASSDRHGARSMDYCYTF.

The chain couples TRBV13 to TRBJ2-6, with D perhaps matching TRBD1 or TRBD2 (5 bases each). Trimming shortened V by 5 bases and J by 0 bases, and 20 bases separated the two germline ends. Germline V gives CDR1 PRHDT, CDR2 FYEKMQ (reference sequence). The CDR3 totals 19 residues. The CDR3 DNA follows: TGTGCCAGCAGCCCAAGGGGAACAGACACTAGCTCTGGGGCCAACGTCCTGACTTTC. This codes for CASSPRGTDTSSGANVLTF.

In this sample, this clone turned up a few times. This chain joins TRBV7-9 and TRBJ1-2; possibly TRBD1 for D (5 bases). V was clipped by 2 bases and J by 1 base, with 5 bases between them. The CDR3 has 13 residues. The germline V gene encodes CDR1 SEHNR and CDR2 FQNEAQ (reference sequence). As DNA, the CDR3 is TGTGCCAGCAGCTTACAGGGTAACTATGGCTACACCTTC. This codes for CASSLQGNYGYTF.

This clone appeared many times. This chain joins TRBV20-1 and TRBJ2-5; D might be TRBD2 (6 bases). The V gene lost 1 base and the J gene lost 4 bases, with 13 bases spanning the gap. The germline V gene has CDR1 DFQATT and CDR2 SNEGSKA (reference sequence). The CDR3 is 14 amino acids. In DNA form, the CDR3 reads TGCAGTGCTAGAGCGGGAGAGGGGAGAGAGACCCAGTACTTC. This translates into CSARAGEGRETQYF.

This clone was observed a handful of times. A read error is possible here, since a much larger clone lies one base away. The CDR3 DNA follows: TGTGTCAGCAGTGTTGAGGGTAGCAATCAGCCCCAGCATTTT. Translated, it gives CVSSVEGSNQPQHF. The chain links TRBV2 to TRBJ1-5, with D unclear. This CDR3 spans 14 amino acids. Germline loops: CDR1 SNHLY, CDR2 FYNNEI. The variable domain in full, with the rest retrieved from reference TRBV2 and TRBJ1-5, is EPEVTQTPSHQVTQMGQEVILRCVPISNHLYFYWYRQILGQKVEFLVSFYNNEISEKSEIFDDQFSVERPDGSNFTLKIRSTKLEDSAMYFCVSSVEGSNQPQHFGDGTRLSIL.

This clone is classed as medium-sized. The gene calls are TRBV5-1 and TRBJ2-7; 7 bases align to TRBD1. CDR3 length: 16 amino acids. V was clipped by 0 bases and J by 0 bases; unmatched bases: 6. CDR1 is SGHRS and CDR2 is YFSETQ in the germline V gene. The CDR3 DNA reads TGCGCCAGCAGCTTGGAGGGGCCAGGGGGCTCCTACGAGCAGTACTTC. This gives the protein CASSLEGPGGSYEQYF. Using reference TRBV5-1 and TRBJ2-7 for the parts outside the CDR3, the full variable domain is KAGVTQTPRYLIKTRGQQVTLSCSPISGHRSVSWYQQTPGQGLQFLFEYFSETQRNKGNFPGRFSGRQFSNSRSEMNVSTLELGDSALYLCASSLEGPGGSYEQYFGPGTRLTVT.

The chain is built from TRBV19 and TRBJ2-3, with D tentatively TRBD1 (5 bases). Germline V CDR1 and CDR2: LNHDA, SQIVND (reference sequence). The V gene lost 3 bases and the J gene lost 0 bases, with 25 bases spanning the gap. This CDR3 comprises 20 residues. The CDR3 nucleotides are TGTGCCAGTAGTATGGGCCCAGGGCGGCGACAAACTACTAGCACAGATACGCAGTATTTT. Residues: CASSMGPGRRQTTSTDTQYF.

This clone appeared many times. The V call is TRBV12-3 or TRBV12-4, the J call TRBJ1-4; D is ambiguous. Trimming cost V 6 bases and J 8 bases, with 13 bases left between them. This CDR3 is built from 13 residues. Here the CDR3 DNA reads TGTGCCAGCAGCCATCCCCCGGAAGAAAAACTGTTTTTT. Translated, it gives CASSHPPEEKLFF.

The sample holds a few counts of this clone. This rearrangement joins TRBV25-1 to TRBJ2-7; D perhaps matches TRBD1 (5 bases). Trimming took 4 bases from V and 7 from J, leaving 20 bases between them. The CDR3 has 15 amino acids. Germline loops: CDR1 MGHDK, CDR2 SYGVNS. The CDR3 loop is CASSAGTGPMGEQYF. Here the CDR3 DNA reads TGTGCCAGCAGTGCGGGTACAGGCCCGATGGGAGAGCAGTACTTC.

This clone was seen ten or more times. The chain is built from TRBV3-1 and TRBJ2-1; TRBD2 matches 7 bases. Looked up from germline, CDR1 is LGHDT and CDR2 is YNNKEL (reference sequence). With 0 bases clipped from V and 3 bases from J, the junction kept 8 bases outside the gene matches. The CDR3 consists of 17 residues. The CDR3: CASSQELASGHYNEQFF. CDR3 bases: TGTGCCAGCAGCCAAGAGTTGGCTAGCGGCCACTACAATGAGCAGTTCTTC.

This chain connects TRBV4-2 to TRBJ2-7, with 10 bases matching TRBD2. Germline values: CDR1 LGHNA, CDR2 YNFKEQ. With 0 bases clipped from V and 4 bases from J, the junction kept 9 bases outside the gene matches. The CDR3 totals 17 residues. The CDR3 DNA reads TGTGCCAGCAGCCAAGAGAGGGCTACTAGCGGGACGTACGAGCAGTACTTC. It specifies CASSQERATSGTYEQYF.

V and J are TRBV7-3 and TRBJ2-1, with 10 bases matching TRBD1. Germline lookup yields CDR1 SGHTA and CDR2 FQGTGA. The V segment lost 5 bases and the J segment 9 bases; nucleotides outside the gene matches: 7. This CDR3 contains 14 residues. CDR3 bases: TGTGCCAGCAGCCGCGACAGGGGGCAAGGTGAGCAGTTCTTC. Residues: CASSRDRGQGEQFF.